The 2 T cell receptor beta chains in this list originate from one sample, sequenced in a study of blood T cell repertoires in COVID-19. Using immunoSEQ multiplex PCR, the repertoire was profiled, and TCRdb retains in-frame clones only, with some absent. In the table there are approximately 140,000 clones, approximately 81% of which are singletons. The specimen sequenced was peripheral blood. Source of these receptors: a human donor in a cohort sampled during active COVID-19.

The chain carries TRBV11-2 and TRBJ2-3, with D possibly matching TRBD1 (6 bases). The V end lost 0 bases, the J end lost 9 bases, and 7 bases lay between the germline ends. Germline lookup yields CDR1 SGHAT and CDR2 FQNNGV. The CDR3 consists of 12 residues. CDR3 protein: CASSLEGATQYF. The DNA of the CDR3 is TGTGCCAGCAGCTTAGAGGGGGCAACGCAGTATTTT.

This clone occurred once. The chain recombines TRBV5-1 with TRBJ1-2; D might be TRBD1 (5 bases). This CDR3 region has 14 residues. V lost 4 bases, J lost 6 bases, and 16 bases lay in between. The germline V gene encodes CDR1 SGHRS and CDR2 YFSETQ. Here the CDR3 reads CASSAQLGEDGYTF. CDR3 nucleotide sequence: TGCGCCAGCAGCGCCCAATTAGGGGAGGATGGCTACACCTTC.